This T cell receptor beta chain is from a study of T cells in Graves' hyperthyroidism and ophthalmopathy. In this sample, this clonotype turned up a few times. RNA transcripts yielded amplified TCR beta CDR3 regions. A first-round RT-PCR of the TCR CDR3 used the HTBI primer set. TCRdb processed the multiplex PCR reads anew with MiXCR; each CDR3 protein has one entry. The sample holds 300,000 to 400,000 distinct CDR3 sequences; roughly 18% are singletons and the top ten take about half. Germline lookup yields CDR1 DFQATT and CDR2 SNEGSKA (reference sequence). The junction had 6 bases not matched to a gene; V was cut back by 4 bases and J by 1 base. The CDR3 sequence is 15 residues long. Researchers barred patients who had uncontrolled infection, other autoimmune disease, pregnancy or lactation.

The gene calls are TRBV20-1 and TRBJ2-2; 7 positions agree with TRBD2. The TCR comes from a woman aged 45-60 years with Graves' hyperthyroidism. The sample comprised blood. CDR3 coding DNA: TGCAGTGCTAATCCGGGACTATTGAACACCGGGGAGCTGTTTTTT. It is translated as CSANPGLLNTGELFF.